A single sample is the source of the 5 T cell receptor beta chains below, sequenced in a study of CD4 T cells in relation to SARS-CoV-2 and coronaviruses. The unexposed donors gave CD4+ T cells in about 2010-2019, prior to COVID-19. Sequencing used immunoSEQ multiplex PCR; TCRdb keeps in-frame clones, though not all of them. The repertoire holds just under 65,000 clones, with approximately 94% as singletons. Material: naive CD4+ T cells from PBMCs. Sample subset: naive CD4+ T cells isolated by negative enrichment. These receptors came from a human donor in good health.

CDR3 sequence (DNA): TGTGCCAGCAGCGTAGATCCGGGTCCGAATGAAAAACTGTTTTTT. It specifies CASSVDPGPNEKLFF. The V and J genes are TRBV9 and TRBJ1-4; D gene ambiguous. The CDR3 sequence is 15 residues long. V lost 0 bases, J lost 5 bases, and 11 bases lay in between. Germline V lookup: CDR1 SGDLS, CDR2 YYNGEE.

This chain joins TRBV19 and TRBJ2-5, with unresolved D. V was pared by 5 bases and J by 3 bases, with 13 bases between. CDR1 is LNHDA, CDR2 SQIVND, per germline (reference sequence). The CDR3 is made up of 14 amino acids. The CDR3 protein is CASSALRAEETQYF. As DNA, the CDR3 is TGTGCCAGTAGTGCCCTCCGTGCGGAAGAGACCCAGTACTTC. The variable domain in full, completed from reference TRBV19 and TRBJ2-5, reads DGGITQSPKYLFRKEGQNVTLSCEQNLNHDAMYWYRQDPGQGLRLIYYSQIVNDFQKGDIAEGYSVSREKKESFPLTVTSAQKNPTAFYLCASSALRAEETQYFGPGTRLLVL.

V gene TRBV12-3 or TRBV12-4 combines with J gene TRBJ2-5, with a tentative D call TRBD1 (5 bases). Trimming left V 4 bases short and J 7 bases short, with 10 bases between. There are 12 residues in the CDR3. The CDR3 sequence: CASSSAGWTQYF. The CDR3, as DNA: TGTGCCAGCAGTTCCGCAGGGTGGACCCAGTACTTC.

V usage is TRBV15 and J usage is TRBJ1-6, with D possibly matching TRBD1 (5 bases). CDR3 length: 16 residues. The germline V and J ends were trimmed by 0 bases and 9 bases, with 15 bases remaining between them. Germline assignment: CDR1 LNHNV and CDR2 YYDKDF (reference sequence). CDR3 sequence reads: CATSRESGARVSPLHF. In DNA, the CDR3 is TGTGCCACCAGCAGAGAATCCGGAGCCAGGGTTTCACCCCTCCACTTT.

This clone appeared a single time. V is TRBV28 and J is TRBJ1-1; 11 bases agree with TRBD1. V was clipped by 5 bases and J by 4 bases; unmatched bases: 6. CDR1 MDHEN and CDR2 SYDVKM come from the germline V gene. This CDR3 spans 15 amino acids. CDR3 protein: CASSVPGQGGTEAFF. CDR3 nucleotides: TGTGCCAGCAGTGTTCCGGGACAGGGGGGCACTGAAGCTTTCTTT.